Below, 3 T cell receptor beta chains from the same sample are listed, as sequenced in a study of T cells in Graves' hyperthyroidism and ophthalmopathy. The source material, RNA transcripts, was used to amplify TCR beta CDR3 regions. First-round RT-PCR with HTBI primers amplified the TCR CDR3 region. TCRdb re-called the multiplex PCR reads with MiXCR, one entry per CDR3 protein. Of approximately 720,000 distinct CDR3 sequences listed, about 17% were seen once; the top ten hold over 15%. The sample comprised blood. These receptor sequences come from a woman in her fifties or sixties with Graves' hyperthyroidism that later progressed to Graves' ophthalmopathy.

This chain links TRBV5-1 with TRBJ1-2; D remains ambiguous. The CDR3 spans 14 residues. V was cut by 0 bases and J by 6 bases, with 12 bases left in between. CDR1 and CDR2 (germline): SGHRS, YFSETQ. CDR3 loop: CASSLALGSDGYTF. DNA for the CDR3: TGCGCCAGCAGCTTGGCCTTGGGGAGTGATGGCTACACCTTC.

This clonotype came up many times. The gene calls are TRBV11-2 and TRBJ2-1, with TRBD1 identical over 9 bases. In germline, CDR1 is SGHAT, CDR2 FQNNGV. Trimming cost V 1 base and J 4 bases; bases outside gene matches: 8. This CDR3 comprises 17 residues. In DNA form, the CDR3 reads TGTGCCAGCAGCTTAGGGATCGGGACAGGGTCTTACAATGAGCAGTTCTTC. Its translation is CASSLGIGTGSYNEQFF.

This clonotype was counted only a few times. The chain recombines TRBV11-1 with TRBJ2-2; D is possibly TRBD2 (6 bases). The V gene's germline CDR1 is SGHAT and CDR2 FQDESV (reference sequence). There are 15 residues in the CDR3. Trimming removed 5 bases at V and 5 bases at J, with 15 bases between. This CDR3 is CASSRGTSQTGELFF. In DNA, the CDR3 is TGTGCCAGCAGCCGGGGGACCTCCCAGACCGGGGAGCTGTTTTTT.